This T cell receptor beta chain was sequenced for a study of shared clonotypes between healthy human individuals. Study observations and caveats: Large sequencing depth failed to make sorted-subset sequencing complete, rarefaction showed. The authors expected sequencing depth to affect clonotype sharing among donors.

Comment on this clone: Its cognate antigen is unknown.

Sequencing was performed with immunoSEQ multiplex PCR; in TCRdb, only in-frame clones are kept and a portion is missing. Counted here are about 1.1 million clones, about 72% occurring once; the ten biggest clones make up 0.89%. This clonotype was sampled from a man aged 18 to 29 in good health. Some clones in this sample may be carry-over from other donors' samples. The sequenced material came from memory CD4+ T cells from PBMCs. Subset described: CD45RA-negative fraction.

The CDR3 region has the DNA TGTGCCAGTAGTAGTGTCACAGCCACCTACAATGAGCAGTTCTTC. Its protein is CASSSVTATYNEQFF. The chain uses TRBV19 and TRBJ2-1; no firm D call. Germline V lookup: CDR1 LNHDA, CDR2 SQIVND (reference sequence). The ends were cut back, 4 bases at V and 2 bases at J, with 12 bases in the middle. This CDR3 has 15 amino acids.